This T cell receptor (beta chain) was sequenced in a study of response to subunit inactivated influenza vaccine. Study-wide results and caveats: It was the authors' suggestion that each seasonal influenza vaccination recruits few new T cells.

TCRdb analysed the RT-PCR reads with MiXCR anew, one entry per CDR3 protein. The table records approximately 500,000 distinct CDR3 sequences, over 10% of them present only once. Concerning this clonotype: Its antigen is unknown.

The sample consisted of PBMCs from blood, taken roughly 46 days after vaccination. This sequence originates from a man aged 50 to 59 who received an inactivated influenza vaccine.

Here the CDR3 reads CASSEHLNTEAFF. For the CDR3, the DNA is TGCGCCAGCAGTGAACATTTGAACACTGAAGCTTTCTTT. The chain employs TRBV10-1 and TRBJ1-1; D uncertain. There are 13 residues in the CDR3. In germline, CDR1 is WNHNN, CDR2 SYGVQD (reference sequence). V gave up 3 bases and J gave up 0 bases, with 5 bases separating them.